Listed here are 25 T cell receptor beta chains from one sample, sequenced in a study of T cell repertoires in cytomegalovirus infection. Each CDR3 protein gets one entry after TCRdb re-called the reads with MiXCR. Among a few hundred thousand distinct CDR3 sequences, 8% to 10% were seen once, and the ten largest hold about 4.5%. Sample: PBMCs. The receptor set was obtained from a human donor in good health (CMV status not recorded). Some clones in this sample may be carry-over from other donors' samples.

This rearrangement joins TRBV29-1 to TRBJ1-4; D not certain. In germline, CDR1 is SQVTM, CDR2 ANQGSEA. V was shortened by 1 base and J by 8 bases, with 8 bases between the two germline ends. This CDR3 region has 12 residues. The CDR3 loop is CSVEVLGEKLFF. CDR3 coding DNA: TGCAGCGTTGAAGTGTTGGGAGAAAAACTGTTTTTT.

This clonotype was detected ten times or more. This chain joins TRBV7-2 and TRBJ1-4; D perhaps matches TRBD1 (5 bases). The germline gives CDR1 SGHTA, CDR2 FQGNSA. The V gene lost 0 bases and the J gene lost 0 bases, with 11 bases spanning the gap. The CDR3 has 17 amino acids. The CDR3 here is CASSLAEGPATNEKLFF. The CDR3 DNA sequence: TGTGCCAGCAGCTTAGCAGAGGGACCCGCAACTAATGAAAAACTGTTTTTT.

V usage is TRBV6-6 and J usage is TRBJ2-5, with 12 bases matching TRBD2. The J segment lost 6 bases and the V segment lost 4 bases, leaving 9 bases of the junction unmatched. This CDR3 is built from 16 residues. The germline gives CDR1 MNHNY, CDR2 SVGAGI (reference sequence). The CDR3 region is CASSLRTSGTGKTQYF. CDR3 in DNA: TGTGCCAGCAGTTTGCGGACTAGCGGGACCGGGAAGACCCAGTACTTC.

This clonotype was seen ten or more times. The chain carries TRBV4-1 and TRBJ2-1; TRBD1 matches at 7 bases. The J segment lost 7 bases and the V segment lost 6 bases, leaving 9 bases of the junction unmatched. Germline assignment: CDR1 MGHRA and CDR2 YSYEKL. The CDR3 length is 14 residues. This chain's CDR3 is CASRDDRVGNEQFF. DNA of the CDR3: TGCGCCAGCAGGGACGACAGGGTTGGGAATGAGCAGTTCTTC.

The chain links TRBV25-1 to TRBJ1-2; TRBD1 is a possible D gene (6 bases). CDR3 length equals 14 residues. The V gene lost 6 bases and the J gene lost 6 bases, with 17 bases spanning the gap. Looked up from germline, CDR1 is MGHDK and CDR2 is SYGVNS. The CDR3 region is CASRASGGGHGYTF. In nucleotides, the CDR3 is TGTGCCAGCAGGGCGTCAGGTGGGGGCCATGGCTACACCTTC.

This clonotype was counted at least ten times. The chain uses TRBV7-8 and TRBJ2-3; D remains ambiguous. Germline V gene data show CDR1 as SGHVS and CDR2 as FQNEAQ. Trimming removed 4 bases at V and 2 bases at J, with 13 bases between. CDR3 length: 15 amino acids. CDR3 region: CASSSKIGFTDTQYF. CDR3 nucleotide sequence: TGTGCCAGCAGCTCCAAAATCGGGTTCACAGATACGCAGTATTTT. Looking up the rest from reference TRBV7-8 and TRBJ2-3 gives the full variable domain: GAGVSQSPRYKVAKRGQDVALRCDPISGHVSLFWYQQALGQGPEFLTYFQNEAQLDKSGLPSDRFFAERPEGSVSTLKIQRTQQEDSAVYLCASSSKIGFTDTQYFGPGTRLTVL.

This clonotype was seen ten or more times. J is TRBJ2-3 and V is TRBV7-2; TRBD2 matches at 10 bases. V lost 2 bases and J lost 0; bases outside the gene matches: 8. This CDR3 is built from 18 residues. Germline values: CDR1 SGHTA, CDR2 FQGNSA. The CDR3 nucleotides read TGTGCCAGCAGCTTACTTCGGGGACTAGCGCGTAGCACAGATACGCAGTATTTT. This encodes CASSLLRGLARSTDTQYF.

The V call is TRBV7-9, the J call TRBJ2-5, with TRBD1 matching 9 bases. This CDR3 is built from 16 residues. Germline V gene data show CDR1 as SEHNR and CDR2 as FQNEAQ (reference sequence). Trimming removed 6 bases from V and 5 bases from J; junction bases left unmatched: 13. The CDR3 DNA reads as TGTGCCAGCAGTAACCGGGACAGGGCCGCCGGGGAGACCCAGTACTTC. Its translation is CASSNRDRAAGETQYF. Combining the CDR3 with reference TRBV7-9 and TRBJ2-5 gives the whole variable domain DTGVSQNPRHKITKRGQNVTFRCDPISEHNRLYWYRQTLGQGPEFLTYFQNEAQLEKSRLLSDRFSAERPKGSFSTLEIQRTEQGDSAMYLCASSNRDRAAGETQYFGPGTRLLVL.

This clonotype has a handful of counts. The genes are TRBV6-5 and TRBJ2-2; TRBD1 might be the D (5 bases). V shed 4 bases and J shed 3 bases, with 9 bases lying between them. The CDR3 contains 14 residues. CDR1 is MNHEY, CDR2 SVGAGI, per germline. The CDR3 sequence: CASSFDRYTGELFF. The DNA of the CDR3 is TGTGCCAGCAGTTTTGACAGATACACCGGGGAGCTGTTTTTT.

The sample holds many counts of this clonotype. This rearrangement joins TRBV11-2 to TRBJ2-5; no definite D call. The CDR3 extends over 12 amino acids. Germline values: CDR1 SGHAT, CDR2 FQNNGV. Trimming took 1 base from V and 5 from J, leaving 5 bases between them. The CDR3 protein is CASSLVGETQYF. CDR3 sequence (DNA): TGTGCCAGCAGCTTAGTCGGGGAGACCCAGTACTTC.

Many counts were recorded for this clonotype. This sequence joins TRBV7-8 and TRBJ2-6, with TRBD1 matching 12 bases. V lost 5 bases to trimming and J lost 2 bases; unmatched junction nucleotides: 10. Germline loops: CDR1 SGHVS, CDR2 FQNEAQ. The CDR3 sequence is 19 residues long. CDR3 loop: CASSTWGTGGSPGANVLTF. The CDR3 DNA is TGTGCCAGCAGCACCTGGGGGACAGGGGGCTCCCCTGGGGCCAACGTCCTGACTTTC. The entire variable domain, with the rest obtained from reference TRBV7-8 and TRBJ2-6, is as follows: GAGVSQSPRYKVAKRGQDVALRCDPISGHVSLFWYQQALGQGPEFLTYFQNEAQLDKSGLPSDRFFAERPEGSVSTLKIQRTQQEDSAVYLCASSTWGTGGSPGANVLTFGAGSRLTVL.

V gene TRBV19 combines with J gene TRBJ1-1, with D possibly matching TRBD1 (6 bases). The CDR3 is made up of 13 amino acids. Germline assignment: CDR1 LNHDA and CDR2 SQIVND (reference sequence). Trimming shortened V by 1 base and J by 8 bases, and 11 bases separated the two germline ends. The CDR3 bases are TGTGCCAGTAGTATAGTCGCGGACAGAGAAGCTTTCTTT. Its protein is CASSIVADREAFF.

The table lists this clonotype with many counts. V is TRBV11-2 and J is TRBJ2-1; 8 bases map to TRBD1. Germline V CDR1 and CDR2: SGHAT, FQNNGV. With V trimmed by 0 bases and J by 7 bases, 5 bases remained unmatched. The CDR3 sequence is 15 residues long. CDR3 nucleotides: TGTGCCAGCAGCTTAGAGGGGACAGGAGGGAATGAGCAGTTCTTC. It yields the protein CASSLEGTGGNEQFF. Based on the CDR3 plus reference TRBV11-2 and TRBJ2-1, the full variable domain is EAGVAQSPRYKIIEKRQSVAFWCNPISGHATLYWYQQILGQGPKLLIQFQNNGVVDDSQLPKDRFSAERLKGVDSTLKIQPAKLEDSAVYLCASSLEGTGGNEQFFGPGTRLTVL.

This clonotype occurred many times. This chain joins TRBV20-1 and TRBJ1-1; 8 bases align to TRBD1. Trimming removed 3 bases from V and 7 bases from J; junction bases left unmatched: 7. The germline CDR1 and CDR2 sequences are DFQATT and SNEGSKA (reference sequence). The CDR3 consists of 13 residues. The CDR3 DNA is TGCAGTGCTAGTGACCGGGACAGGCATGAAGCTTTCTTT. Translating gives CSASDRDRHEAFF.

Many counts were recorded for this clonotype. The chain employs TRBV2 and TRBJ1-5; TRBD1 matches at 9 bases. After removal of 8 bases from V and 1 base from J, the junction contained 0 bases not matched to a gene. Looked up from germline, CDR1 is SNHLY and CDR2 is FYNNEI. The CDR3 runs to 13 residues. The CDR3 region is CASDRGSNQPQHF. The CDR3 DNA reads as TGTGCCAGCGACAGGGGGAGCAATCAGCCCCAGCATTTT.

For this clonotype: Given a much more abundant clone one base away, this may be a read error. This likely comes from a read error, as the CDR3 has no conserved phenylalanine or tryptophan at its end. This chain links TRBV7-6 with TRBJ2-7; the D gene is possibly TRBD2 (6 bases). Germline V gene data show CDR1 as SGHVS and CDR2 as FNYEAQ. Trimming took 3 bases from V and 2 from J, leaving 8 bases between them. CDR3 length: 13 residues. The CDR3, as DNA: TGTGCCAGCAGCTTCGGGAGCACCTACGAGCAGTACTCC. It specifies CASSFGSTYEQYS.

V usage is TRBV20-1 and J usage is TRBJ2-1; TRBD1 matches 7 bases. Germline V gene sequence: CDR1 DFQATT, CDR2 SNEGSKA (reference sequence). This CDR3 contains 12 residues. V shed 7 bases, J shed 9 bases, and the junction held 9 bases outside the gene matches. Written as DNA, the CDR3 is TGCAGTGTTAAAGGGGGCGTGGGTGAGCAGTTCTTC. It translates to CSVKGGVGEQFF.

This clonotype came up many times. The chain has TRBV7-2 and TRBJ2-1; tentatively, D is TRBD1 or TRBD2 (5 bases each). The CDR3 is 13 amino acids. Germline V CDR1 and CDR2: SGHTA, FQGNSA. V was cut by 3 bases and J by 9 bases, with 12 bases left in between. The CDR3 here is CASSLGRASEQFF. The CDR3 nucleotides read TGTGCCAGCAGCTTGGGACGGGCCAGTGAGCAGTTCTTC.

The chain joins TRBV28 to TRBJ2-1; a possible D gene is TRBD2 (6 bases). V dropped 4 bases and J dropped 5 bases, with 15 bases sitting between them. CDR3 length: 15 residues. The V gene's germline CDR1 is MDHEN and CDR2 SYDVKM. The CDR3 here is CASSSWTTLNNEQFF. The CDR3 DNA sequence: TGTGCCAGCAGTTCTTGGACTACGCTCAACAATGAGCAGTTCTTC. The variable domain in full, with the rest retrieved from reference TRBV28 and TRBJ2-1, is DVKVTQSSRYLVKRTGEKVFLECVQDMDHENMFWYRQDPGLGLRLIYFSYDVKMKEKGDIPEGYSVSREKKERFSLILESASTNQTSMYLCASSSWTTLNNEQFFGPGTRLTVL.

This clonotype was found many times. The rearrangement links TRBV7-2 to TRBJ2-1; 8 nucleotides align to TRBD2. The CDR3 length is 13 residues. Unmatched junction bases numbered 6, after V lost 8 bases and J lost 6 bases. Per germline, CDR1 SGHTA and CDR2 FQGNSA. The CDR3 nucleotides are TGTGCCAGCGTCCGGACTAGCCCCAATGAGCAGTTCTTC. Protein product: CASVRTSPNEQFF.

This clonotype came up a few times. The V call is TRBV20-1, the J call TRBJ2-7, with TRBD2 as a possible D gene (6 bases). The CDR3 is 15 residues long. Germline lookup yields CDR1 DFQATT and CDR2 SNEGSKA (reference sequence). V lost 1 base and J 0 bases, leaving 13 bases between the germline ends. As DNA, the CDR3 is TGCAGTGCTAGAGTAGGCCGGGAGATCTCCTACGAGCAGTACTTC. Its translation: CSARVGREISYEQYF.

In its sample, this clonotype was seen many times. The chain recombines TRBV7-2 with TRBJ2-3, with 10 bases that match TRBD2. CDR3 length equals 16 residues. Trimming took 1 base from V and 0 from J; bases not matched to a gene: 1. Per germline, CDR1 SGHTA and CDR2 FQGNSA. The CDR3 is CASSLVGLASTDTQYF. The DNA of the CDR3 is TGTGCCAGCAGCTTAGTGGGACTAGCGAGCACAGATACGCAGTATTTT.

This clonotype has at least ten counts. This sequence joins TRBV7-2 and TRBJ1-2; D unresolved. This CDR3 has 14 residues. In germline, CDR1 is SGHTA, CDR2 FQGNSA. Trimming pared 11 bases from V and 2 bases from J, leaving 18 bases between. CDR3: CAGGGRLSNYGYTF. CDR3 bases: TGTGCCGGAGGTGGTAGACTCTCAAACTATGGCTACACCTTC.

This clonotype showed up just a few times. The J gene is TRBJ1-5, the V gene TRBV7-9; D call uncertain. The germline CDR1 and CDR2 sequences are SEHNR and FQNEAQ (reference sequence). The germline V and J ends were trimmed by 7 bases and 3 bases, with 7 bases remaining between them. This CDR3 has 12 residues. CDR3 DNA: TGTGCCAGCACGACGTTCAATCAGCCCCAGCATTTT. Translation: CASTTFNQPQHF.

At least ten counts were recorded for this clonotype. V gene TRBV7-3 combines with J gene TRBJ2-2; 9 positions agree with TRBD2. This CDR3 has 18 residues. V was clipped by 3 bases and J by 4 bases; unmatched bases: 12. Per the germline V gene, CDR1 is SGHTA and CDR2 is FQGTGA. The CDR3 DNA sequence: TGTGCCAGCAGCTTTAATCCACTAGCGGGCGGTCTCACCGGGGAGCTGTTTTTT. Amino acid sequence: CASSFNPLAGGLTGELFF.